This T cell receptor beta chain stems from a study of metastatic and nonmetastatic thyroid tumors. Study-level background: Peripheral blood and tumor or nodule samples from malignant and benign thyroid patients were compared. Whole-study findings and limits: Malignant tumors reportedly showed significantly higher TCR beta diversity than benign nodules in both blood and tumor.

This clone was observed a few times. Its target is unknown. TCRdb ran MiXCR on the PCR reads. The sample has fewer than 35,000 clones; 11% are singletons. V dropped 6 bases and J dropped 2; count of bases not matched to a gene: 3. The CDR3 spans 14 residues. Germline V gene lookup returns CDR1 SNHLY and CDR2 FYNNEI. All patients reached thyroid surgery having received no treatment beforehand. This TCR derives from a female donor with papillary thyroid cancer or a benign thyroid nodule (not recorded which). Some clones in this sample may be carry-over from other donors' samples. V usage is TRBV2 and J usage is TRBJ2-3; 9 bases map to TRBD2. Sequences were obtained from blood. CDR3 sequence: CASRVAGVTDTQYF. The CDR3 DNA reads TGTGCCAGCAGAGTAGCGGGAGTCACAGATACGCAGTATTTT.